This entry lists 10 T cell receptor beta chains sequenced from one sample in a study of cytomegalovirus exposure and HLA in healthy donors. Some clones are missing from TCRdb's copy, which holds only in-frame ones; the method was immunoSEQ multiplex PCR. The table shows 160,000 or so clones, with roughly 86% occurring only once. The sample comprised PBMCs. These TCRs come from a man aged 18 to 30 in good health and CMV-seropositive.

J is TRBJ2-7 and V is TRBV6-4; tentatively, D is TRBD2 (5 bases). Trimming took 5 bases from V and 2 from J, leaving 10 bases between them. CDR1 is MRHNA and CDR2 is SNTAGT in the germline V gene. The CDR3 totals 13 residues. The CDR3 spells CASSRGPTYEQYF. For the CDR3, the DNA is TGTGCCAGCAGTCGAGGGCCAACCTACGAGCAGTACTTC.

The DNA for the CDR3 is TGTGCCAGCGGGGGCTTTGAGCAGTTCTTC. Protein sequence: CASGGFEQFF. The chain recombines TRBV11-2 with TRBJ2-1, with D perhaps TRBD1 (6 bases). The V end lost 8 bases, the J end lost 9 bases, and 8 bases lay between the germline ends. The CDR3 has 10 amino acids. Looked up from germline, CDR1 is SGHAT and CDR2 is FQNNGV.

The rearrangement joins TRBV10-3 to TRBJ1-1; D is possibly TRBD1 (5 bases). Germline CDR1 reads ENHRY; CDR2 reads SYGVKD. The CDR3 runs to 15 residues. V was shortened by 2 bases and J by 1 base, with 11 bases between the two germline ends. The CDR3, as DNA: TGTGCCATCAGTGAGCCAACAGGAAGGAACACTGAAGCTTTCTTT. Its protein is CAISEPTGRNTEAFF.

J is TRBJ2-7 and V is TRBV9, with TRBD1 as a possible D gene (6 bases). This CDR3 is built from 15 residues. Germline CDR1 and CDR2: SGDLS and YYNGEE. V dropped 3 bases and J dropped 0 bases, with 13 bases sitting between them. DNA for the CDR3: TGTGCCAGCAGCGGAGGGGACACGATCTCCTACGAGCAGTACTTC. Translated, it gives CASSGGDTISYEQYF.

Comment on this clone: The same CDR3 arises from other DNA sequences in this sample as well. The chain combines TRBV6-5 with TRBJ1-1; D is undetermined. Trimming removed 2 bases at V and 0 bases at J, with 4 bases between. The germline V gene encodes CDR1 MNHEY and CDR2 SVGAGI. The CDR3 has 13 residues. The CDR3 DNA is TGTGCCAGCAGTTACGCGGTGAACACTGAAGCTTTCTTT. Translation gives CASSYAVNTEAFF.

The chain is built from TRBV6-5 and TRBJ1-1; 8 bases agree with TRBD1. J gave up 4 bases and V 5 bases, and 9 bases lay outside the gene matches. Germline lookup yields CDR1 MNHEY and CDR2 SVGAGI. The CDR3 covers 15 residues. The CDR3 DNA is TGTGCCAGCAGTACCCAAGAACAGGGGGGCACTGAAGCTTTCTTT. It codes for CASSTQEQGGTEAFF.

V gene TRBV6-5 combines with J gene TRBJ2-7; D is unresolved. CDR3 length: 15 residues. Deletions cut 2 bases from V and 2 bases from J, with 13 bases between. Germline loops: CDR1 MNHEY, CDR2 SVGAGI. The CDR3 region has the DNA TGTGCCAGCAGTTACAGTAGCACGGCGGCCTACGAGCAGTACTTC. Translation: CASSYSSTAAYEQYF.

The J gene is TRBJ2-3, the V gene TRBV2; no definite D call. In germline, CDR1 is SNHLY, CDR2 FYNNEI. This CDR3 spans 12 amino acids. V shed 8 bases and J shed 6 bases, with 12 bases lying between them. The CDR3: CASGFLGDTQYF. In DNA form, the CDR3 reads TGTGCCAGCGGGTTCCTCGGGGATACGCAGTATTTT.

By share, this clone counts as medium-sized. V is TRBV27 and J is TRBJ1-5, with 9 nucleotides matching TRBD1. The CDR3 loop spans 16 amino acids. V lost 5 bases, J lost 4 bases, and 9 bases stayed unmatched. Per germline, CDR1 MNHEY and CDR2 SMNVEV (reference sequence). As DNA, the CDR3 is TGTGCCAGCAGTCTGGGGACAGGGTCGGGGAATCAGCCCCAGCATTTT. This codes for CASSLGTGSGNQPQHF.

The table lists this clone with a few counts. The chain joins TRBV7-2 to TRBJ2-1; TRBD2 is a possible D gene (5 bases). Germline-derived CDR1 and CDR2 are SGHTA and FQGNSA. The ends were cut back, 4 bases at V and 2 bases at J, with 9 bases in the middle. The length of the CDR3 is 14 residues. DNA of the CDR3: TGTGCCAGCAGCTCGAGCGGCACCTACAATGAGCAGTTCTTC. Encoded protein: CASSSSGTYNEQFF.